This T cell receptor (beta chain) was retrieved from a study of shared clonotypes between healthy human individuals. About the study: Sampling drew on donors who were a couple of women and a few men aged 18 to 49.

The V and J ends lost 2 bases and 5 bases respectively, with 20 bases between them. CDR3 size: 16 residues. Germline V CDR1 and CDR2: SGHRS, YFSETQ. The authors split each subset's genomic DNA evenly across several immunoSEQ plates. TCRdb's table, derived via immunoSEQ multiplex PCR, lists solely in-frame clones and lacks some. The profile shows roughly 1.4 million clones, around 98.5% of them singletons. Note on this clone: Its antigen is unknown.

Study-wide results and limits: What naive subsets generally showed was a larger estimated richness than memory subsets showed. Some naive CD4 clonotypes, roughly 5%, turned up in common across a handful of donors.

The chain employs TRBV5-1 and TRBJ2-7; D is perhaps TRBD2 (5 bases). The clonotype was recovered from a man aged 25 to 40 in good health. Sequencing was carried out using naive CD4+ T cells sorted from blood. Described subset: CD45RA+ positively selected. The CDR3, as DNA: TGCGCCAGCAGCTTCCGCCCCGGGGAAAAGGGAGACGAGCAGTACTTC. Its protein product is CASSFRPGEKGDEQYF.